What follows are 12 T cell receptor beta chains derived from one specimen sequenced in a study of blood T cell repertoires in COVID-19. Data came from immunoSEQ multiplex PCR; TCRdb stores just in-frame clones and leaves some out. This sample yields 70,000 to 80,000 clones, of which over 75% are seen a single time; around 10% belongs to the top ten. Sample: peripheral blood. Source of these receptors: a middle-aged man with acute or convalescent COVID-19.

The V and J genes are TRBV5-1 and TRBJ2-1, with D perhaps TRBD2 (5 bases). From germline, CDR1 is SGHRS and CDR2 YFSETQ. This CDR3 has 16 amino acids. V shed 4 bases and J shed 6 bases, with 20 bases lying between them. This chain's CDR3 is CASSPGLGDAINEQFF. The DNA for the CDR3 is TGCGCCAGCAGCCCAGGACTGGGAGATGCCATCAATGAGCAGTTCTTC.

In DNA, the CDR3 is TGTGCCAGCAGCGTAGCGCCTAGCGGGGGGGCCAATACGCAGTATTTT. Its protein is CASSVAPSGGANTQYF. The chain carries TRBV9 and TRBJ2-3, with 12 bases lining up with TRBD2. CDR3 size: 16 residues. V shed 0 bases and J 7 bases; nucleotides not matched to a gene: 6. The germline V gene has CDR1 SGDLS and CDR2 YYNGEE.

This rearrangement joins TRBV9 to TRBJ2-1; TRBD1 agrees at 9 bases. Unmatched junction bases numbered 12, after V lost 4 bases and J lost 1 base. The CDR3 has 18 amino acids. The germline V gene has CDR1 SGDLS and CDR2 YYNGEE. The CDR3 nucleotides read TGTGCCAGCAGCACCGGGATAACAGGGGGCGCGTCCTACAATGAGCAGTTCTTC. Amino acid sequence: CASSTGITGGASYNEQFF.

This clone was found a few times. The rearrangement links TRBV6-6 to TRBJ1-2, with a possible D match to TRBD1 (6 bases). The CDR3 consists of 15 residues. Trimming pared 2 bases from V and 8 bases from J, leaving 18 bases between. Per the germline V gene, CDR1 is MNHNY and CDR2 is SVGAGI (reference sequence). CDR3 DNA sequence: TGTGCCAGCAGTTACCCACCAGGGGAGGGCGGCGGCTACACCTTC. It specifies CASSYPPGEGGGYTF.

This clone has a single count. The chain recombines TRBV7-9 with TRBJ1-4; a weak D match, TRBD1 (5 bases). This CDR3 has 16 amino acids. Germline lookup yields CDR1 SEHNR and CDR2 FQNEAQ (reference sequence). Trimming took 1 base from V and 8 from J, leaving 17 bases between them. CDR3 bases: TGTGCCAGCAGCTTAGTTGGGGCAGGGAGGAACGAAAAACTGTTTTTT. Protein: CASSLVGAGRNEKLFF.

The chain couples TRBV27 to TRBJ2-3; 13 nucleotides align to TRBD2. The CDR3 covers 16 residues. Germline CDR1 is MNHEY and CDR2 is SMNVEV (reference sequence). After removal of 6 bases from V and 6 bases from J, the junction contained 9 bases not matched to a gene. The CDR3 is CASRLGLAGVHDTQYF. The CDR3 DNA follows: TGTGCCAGCAGACTCGGACTAGCGGGGGTCCACGATACGCAGTATTTT.

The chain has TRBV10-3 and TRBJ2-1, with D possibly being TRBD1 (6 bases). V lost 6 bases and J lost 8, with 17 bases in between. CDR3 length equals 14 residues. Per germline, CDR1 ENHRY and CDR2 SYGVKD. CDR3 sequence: CAISNPTGLDEQFF. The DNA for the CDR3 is TGTGCCATCAGCAATCCTACAGGGTTGGATGAGCAGTTCTTC.

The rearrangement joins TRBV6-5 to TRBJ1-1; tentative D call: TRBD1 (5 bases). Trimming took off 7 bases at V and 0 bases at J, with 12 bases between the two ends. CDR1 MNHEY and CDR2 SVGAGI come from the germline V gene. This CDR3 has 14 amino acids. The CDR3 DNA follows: TGTGCCAGCACCCAGACAGAGTTGAACACTGAAGCTTTCTTT. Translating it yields CASTQTELNTEAFF.

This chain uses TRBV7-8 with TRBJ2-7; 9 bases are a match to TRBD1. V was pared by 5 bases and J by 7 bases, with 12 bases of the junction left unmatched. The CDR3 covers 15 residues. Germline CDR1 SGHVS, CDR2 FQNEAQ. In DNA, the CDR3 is TGTGCCAGCAGCCCTAGGGACAGGGTGACGGGTGAGCAGTACTTC. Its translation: CASSPRDRVTGEQYF.

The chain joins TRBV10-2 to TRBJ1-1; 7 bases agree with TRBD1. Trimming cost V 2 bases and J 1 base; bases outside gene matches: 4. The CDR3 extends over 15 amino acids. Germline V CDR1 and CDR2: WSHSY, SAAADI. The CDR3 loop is CASSERGPGNTEAFF. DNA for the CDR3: TGCGCCAGCAGTGAGAGGGGGCCGGGGAACACTGAAGCTTTCTTT.

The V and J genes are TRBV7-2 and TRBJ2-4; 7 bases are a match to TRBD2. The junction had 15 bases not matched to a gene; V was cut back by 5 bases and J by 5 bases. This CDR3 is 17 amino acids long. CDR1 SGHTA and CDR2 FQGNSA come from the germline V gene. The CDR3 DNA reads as TGTGCCAGCAGCCCCAGGACTAGTGATTGGAATCAAAACATTCAGTACTTC. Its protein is CASSPRTSDWNQNIQYF.

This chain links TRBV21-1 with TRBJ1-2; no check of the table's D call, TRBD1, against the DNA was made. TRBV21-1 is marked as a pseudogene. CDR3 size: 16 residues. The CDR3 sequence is CASSTQRTGGNYGYTF. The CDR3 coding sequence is TGTGCCAGCAGCACCCAGCGTACAGGGGGTAACTATGGCTACACCTTC.